The TCR beta chain under discussion was sequenced for a study of blood T cell repertoires in COVID-19. Study as a whole: Sources were T cells, B-cell-depleted T cells, or PBMCs; the material itself was cDNA or gDNA.

This CDR3 is built from 14 residues. Germline-derived CDR1 and CDR2 are MNHEY and SVGAGI. Trimming removed 5 bases from V and 10 bases from J; junction bases left unmatched: 9. Followed longitudinally, the Seattle patients had been enrolled during active infection. Generated by immunoSEQ multiplex PCR, the TCRdb table keeps only in-frame clones and is missing some. The sample holds some 500,000 clones, roughly 89% seen once. This clone was found once. The chain joins TRBV6-5 to TRBJ2-1; TRBD1 matches 9 bases. Sequenced: peripheral blood. The clonotype was recovered from a woman aged 45 to 65 with COVID-19, enrolled during active disease. The CDR3 reads CASSLDTGGWEQFF. The CDR3 nucleotides read TGTGCCAGCAGTCTCGACACAGGGGGCTGGGAGCAGTTCTTC.